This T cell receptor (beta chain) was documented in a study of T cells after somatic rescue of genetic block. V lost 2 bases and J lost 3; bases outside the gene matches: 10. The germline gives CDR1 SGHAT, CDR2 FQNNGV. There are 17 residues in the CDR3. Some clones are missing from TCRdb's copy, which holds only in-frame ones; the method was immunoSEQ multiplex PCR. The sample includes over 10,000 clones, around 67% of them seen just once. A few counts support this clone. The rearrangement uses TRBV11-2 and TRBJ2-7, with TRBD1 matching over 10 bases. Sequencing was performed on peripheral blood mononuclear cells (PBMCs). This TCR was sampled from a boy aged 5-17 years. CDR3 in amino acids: CASSLSPRTGGFYEQYF. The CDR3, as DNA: TGTGCCAGCAGCTTAAGCCCCAGGACAGGGGGGTTCTACGAGCAGTACTTC.